These T cell receptor beta chains were read from a single sample in a study of PD-1 blockade in mismatch repair-deficient tumors. Some clones are missing from TCRdb's copy, which holds only in-frame ones; the method was immunoSEQ multiplex PCR. The data hold about 100,000 clones, with roughly four fifths observed a single time. This material consisted of peripheral blood, taken about 36 weeks after starting pembrolizumab. The source of these receptors is an adult with mismatch repair-deficient cancer. CDR3s include the opening cysteine and the closing phenylalanine or tryptophan. The D gene is left open where the match is weak. Size is stated for part of the rows, as once, few or many counts, or as a class when the clone is expanded.

size: -
V: TRBV5-6
J: TRBJ2-1
D: TRBD2
DNA: TGTGCCAGCAGCCAAGAGGGACTACTCTCCTACAATGAGCAGTTCTTC
CDR3: CASSQEGLLSYNEQFF

size: -
V: TRBV19
J: TRBJ2-7
D: TRBD2
DNA: TGTGCCAGTAGTAGGGGACTAGGTTCCTACGAGCAGTACTTC
CDR3: CASSRGLGSYEQYF

size: -
V: TRBV7-9
J: TRBJ1-1
D: TRBD1
DNA: TGTGCCAGCAGCTCAGGGACAGGGTCTGCAGCTTTCTTT
CDR3: CASSSGTGSAAFF

size: -
V: TRBV19
J: TRBJ2-7
D: TRBD2
DNA: TGTGCCAGTAGCAAACTAGCGGACGGAACCTACGAGCAGTACTTC
CDR3: CASSKLADGTYEQYF

size: once
V: TRBV7-3
J: TRBJ2-1
D: -
DNA: TGTGCCAGCAGCTTTTCGGGACTCGGGAATGAGCAGTTCTTC
CDR3: CASSFSGLGNEQFF

size: -
V: TRBV10-3
J: TRBJ2-1
D: TRBD2
DNA: TGTGCCACCCGCCTCGGGGAGGGCGAGCAGTTCTTC
CDR3: CATRLGEGEQFF

size: -
V: TRBV7-9
J: TRBJ2-1
D: TRBD2
DNA: TGTGCCAGCAGTCGACGAGCGGGAGACCTCAATGAGCAGTTCTTC
CDR3: CASSRRAGDLNEQFF

size: -
V: TRBV4-2
J: TRBJ2-3
D: TRBD2
DNA: TGTGCCAGCAGCCAAGATGCCCAGCTAGCGGGGAACACAGATACGCAGTATTTT
CDR3: CASSQDAQLAGNTDTQYF

size: few
V: TRBV27
J: TRBJ1-3
D: -
DNA: TGTGCCAGCAGTTTAGAAGGGCTCTCTGGAAACACCATATATTTT
CDR3: CASSLEGLSGNTIYF

size: -
V: TRBV30
J: TRBJ2-5
D: TRBD1
DNA: TGTGCCTGGAGTGACGACAGGGGGCGATCAGAGACCCAGTACTTC
CDR3: CAWSDDRGRSETQYF

size: -
V: TRBV30
J: TRBJ1-3
D: -
DNA: TGTGCCTGGAGTCCGACGGGAAACACCATATATTTT
CDR3: CAWSPTGNTIYF

size: -
V: TRBV7-2
J: TRBJ1-1
D: -
DNA: TGTGCCAGCAGCTTGAACACAGGGCAGACTGAAGCTTTCTTT
CDR3: CASSLNTGQTEAFF

size: -
V: TRBV5-4
J: TRBJ2-7
D: TRBD2
DNA: TGTGCCAGCGCTAGAGGCGGGAGGTTCGACGAGCAGTACTTC
CDR3: CASARGGRFDEQYF

size: -
V: TRBV7-2
J: TRBJ2-7
D: -
DNA: TGTGCCAGCAGCTCAACCTCCTACGAGCAGTACTTC
CDR3: CASSSTSYEQYF

size: -
V: TRBV4-1
J: TRBJ1-4
D: -
DNA: TGCGCCAGCAGCCAACTTGCACCCCCTGGGGAAAAACTGTTTTTT
CDR3: CASSQLAPPGEKLFF

size: few
V: TRBV7-2
J: TRBJ2-1
D: -
DNA: TGTGCCAGCAAAATCGGGGGCGGCCACTACAATGAGCAGTTCTTC
CDR3: CASKIGGGHYNEQFF

size: -
V: TRBV20-1
J: TRBJ1-1
D: -
DNA: TGCAGTTCTCAGCCGAACACTGAAGCTTTCTTT
CDR3: CSSQPNTEAFF

size: -
V: TRBV7-2
J: TRBJ2-7
D: -
DNA: TGTGCCAGCAGCTTCCTTTATTACGAGCAGTACTTC
CDR3: CASSFLYYEQYF

size: once
V: TRBV5-5
J: TRBJ2-7
D: TRBD2
DNA: TGTGCCAGCAGCTTCGCGGGAGCCTCCTACGAGCAGTACTTC
CDR3: CASSFAGASYEQYF

size: -
V: TRBV11-3
J: TRBJ1-1
D: -
DNA: TGTGCCAGCAGCTCACCCCGCACCCCCGGGGCCGACTTT
CDR3: CASSSPRTPGADF

size: -
V: TRBV5-6
J: TRBJ1-5
D: TRBD1
DNA: TGTGCCAGCAGCCGCCGGACAGGGGGCAATAATCAGCCCCAGCATTTT
CDR3: CASSRRTGGNNQPQHF

size: once
V: TRBV7-2
J: TRBJ2-5
D: TRBD2
DNA: TGTGCCAGCAGCCCGGGAGGGACGGATAAGGAGACCCAGTACTTC
CDR3: CASSPGGTDKETQYF

size: -
V: TRBV29-1
J: TRBJ2-5
D: TRBD1
DNA: TGCAGCGGGACAGGGGGCCAAGAGACCCAGTACTTC
CDR3: CSGTGGQETQYF

size: few
V: TRBV4-1
J: TRBJ1-2
D: -
DNA: TGCGCCAGCAGCCAGGGGGCTGGCTACACCTTC
CDR3: CASSQGAGYTF

size: -
V: TRBV4-2
J: TRBJ2-3
D: TRBD2
DNA: TGTGCCAGCAGCCAAGGCAGACTAGCGGGGGGTAGCACAGATACGCAGTATTTT
CDR3: CASSQGRLAGGSTDTQYF

size: once
V: TRBV19
J: TRBJ2-1
D: TRBD2
DNA: TGTGCCAGTAGTACTATGGGACTAGCGGGAGGAGACGAGCAGTTCTTC
CDR3: CASSTMGLAGGDEQFF

size: -
V: TRBV28
J: TRBJ1-5
D: TRBD1
DNA: TGTGCCAGCAGTCGCCTAGGGACAGGGGAGGTGGCCCAGCATTTT
CDR3: CASSRLGTGEVAQHF

size: -
V: TRBV28
J: TRBJ2-2
D: -
DNA: TGTGCCACGTTAACCGGGACTGAAGCCACCGGGGAGCTGTTTTTT
CDR3: CATLTGTEATGELFF

size: -
V: TRBV7-3
J: TRBJ2-3
D: -
DNA: TGTGCCAGCAGCTTAGGGGTAGCGCCTGGGATCACAGATACGCAGTATTTT
CDR3: CASSLGVAPGITDTQYF

size: -
V: TRBV11-2
J: TRBJ2-3
D: -
DNA: TGTGCCAGCAGCTTAGTCAGAAACCTTGATACGCAGTATTTT
CDR3: CASSLVRNLDTQYF

size: -
V: TRBV7-9
J: TRBJ1-1
D: -
DNA: TGTGCCAGCAGCTTAGCTACAGGTCGGGGGACTGAAGCTTTCTTT
CDR3: CASSLATGRGTEAFF

size: -
V: TRBV28
J: TRBJ2-6
D: -
DNA: TGTGCCAGCAGTCTCTCAGGCCAGGACTCTGGGGCCAACGTCCTGACTTTC
CDR3: CASSLSGQDSGANVLTF

size: -
V: TRBV7-3
J: TRBJ2-5
D: TRBD1
DNA: TGTGCCAGCAGCTTATATCAGGGGGCGCGAGAGACCCAGTACTTC
CDR3: CASSLYQGARETQYF

size: -
V: TRBV29-1
J: TRBJ1-1
D: TRBD1
DNA: TGCAGCGTTGAAGATCCGATTGTAGGGGGCAGGACTGAAGCTTTCTTT
CDR3: CSVEDPIVGGRTEAFF

size: -
V: TRBV18
J: TRBJ1-1
D: -
DNA: TGTGCCAGCTCACCACCGCAGGGGCCCATGAACACTGAAGCTTTCTTT
CDR3: CASSPPQGPMNTEAFF

size: few
V: TRBV18
J: TRBJ1-3
D: -
DNA: TGTGCCAGCGCTGAGGACAGTGGAAACACCATATATTTT
CDR3: CASAEDSGNTIYF

size: -
V: TRBV5-4
J: TRBJ2-5
D: TRBD2
DNA: TGTGCCAGCAGCACTAGCGGGAGGGCCCAAGAGACCCAGTACTTC
CDR3: CASSTSGRAQETQYF

size: -
V: TRBV30
J: TRBJ1-2
D: TRBD1
DNA: TGTGTCGGACAGGGGATCGGAGGCTACACCTTC
CDR3: CVGQGIGGYTF

size: -
V: TRBV7-9
J: TRBJ2-1
D: TRBD1
DNA: TGTGCCAGCAGCCCTTATGGTGACAGGGGGCGGAATGAGCAGTTCTTC
CDR3: CASSPYGDRGRNEQFF

size: -
V: TRBV7-2
J: TRBJ2-2
D: TRBD2
DNA: TGTGCCAGCAGCTTACGGGGACTAGCGGCTGTAGGGGTTCCCGGGGAGCTGTTTTTT
CDR3: CASSLRGLAAVGVPGELFF

size: -
V: TRBV5-1
J: TRBJ2-1
D: TRBD2
DNA: TGCGCCAGCAGCTTGGCCCTAGCGGGAACATTCTACAATGAGCAGTTCTTC
CDR3: CASSLALAGTFYNEQFF

size: -
V: TRBV11-2
J: TRBJ1-1
D: -
DNA: TGTGCCAGCAGCCCCTGGGGCACTGAAGCTTTCTTT
CDR3: CASSPWGTEAFF

size: many
V: TRBV30
J: TRBJ1-4
D: -
DNA: TGTGCCTGGAGTGTAGGGGGTAATGAAAAACTGTTTTTT
CDR3: CAWSVGGNEKLFF

size: -
V: TRBV30
J: TRBJ2-6
D: -
DNA: TGTGCCTGGAGTCTTGGTCCCTCTGGGGCCAACGTCCTGACTTTC
CDR3: CAWSLGPSGANVLTF

size: -
V: TRBV5-6
J: TRBJ2-1
D: -
DNA: TGTGCCAGCAGCTTAGGACAGCGGAATGAGCAGTTCTTC
CDR3: CASSLGQRNEQFF

size: -
V: TRBV19
J: TRBJ1-5
D: TRBD1
DNA: TGTGCCAGTACTACAGGGGGCGGCTTCAATCAGCCCCAGCATTTT
CDR3: CASTTGGGFNQPQHF

size: -
V: TRBV5-5
J: TRBJ1-2
D: -
DNA: TGTGCCAGCAGCTTAGAGTGGCAGAACTATGGCCACACCTTC
CDR3: CASSLEWQNYGHTF

size: -
V: TRBV6-5
J: TRBJ2-2
D: -
DNA: TGTGCCAGTTCCCCACGGGAGTGGGCCGGGGAGCTGTTTTTT
CDR3: CASSPREWAGELFF

size: -
V: TRBV5-1
J: TRBJ1-1
D: -
DNA: TGCGCCAGCAGCTTGGGGTCACCGGGAGCCATTGAAGCTTTCTTT
CDR3: CASSLGSPGAIEAFF

size: -
V: TRBV11-2
J: TRBJ2-7
D: -
DNA: TGTGCCAGCAGCCCGCCCCGGACGGGGGCGAGAAACGAGCAGTACTTC
CDR3: CASSPPRTGARNEQYF

size: -
V: TRBV29-1
J: TRBJ1-1
D: -
DNA: TGCAGCGGTGGGAGGACGAACACTGAAGCTTTCTTT
CDR3: CSGGRTNTEAFF

size: -
V: TRBV7-9
J: TRBJ2-2
D: -
DNA: TGTGCCAGCAGCTTAGGCCGTAACACCGGGGAGCTGTTTTTT
CDR3: CASSLGRNTGELFF

size: -
V: TRBV5-4
J: TRBJ2-2
D: -
DNA: TGTGCCCTTGGGCGACTGGAATACAACACCGGGGAGCTGTTTTTT
CDR3: CALGRLEYNTGELFF

size: -
V: TRBV4-3
J: TRBJ2-6
D: -
DNA: TGCGCCAGCAGCCAAGGGGGCAGGGCAGGTGGGGCCAACGTCCTGACTTTC
CDR3: CASSQGGRAGGANVLTF

size: once
V: TRBV29-1
J: TRBJ1-2
D: TRBD1
DNA: TGCAGCGCATTTTTCGACAGGGGAGAGCTGAATTTTAACTATGGCTACACCTTC
CDR3: CSAFFDRGELNFNYGYTF